This passage covers 20 T cell receptor beta chains from one sample sequenced in a study of cytomegalovirus exposure and HLA in healthy donors. Use of 60 Vbeta and 13 Jbeta primers characterized the PCR. Sequenced by immunoSEQ multiplex PCR; TCRdb stores in-frame clones only, minus some. The clone table shows around 120,000 clones, with the ten largest holding roughly 3.5%. Source material: PBMCs. The receptors come from a man between 18 and 35 years old in good health and CMV-seronegative.

Remarks on this clone: At one end the junction does not follow the germline gene, possibly because of a read error. The chain employs TRBV6-1 and TRBJ2-3; 10 bases line up with TRBD2. Germline CDR1 is MNHNS and CDR2 is SASEGT. The CDR3 has 16 residues. CDR3: CASSGWLAGDTDTQYF. In nucleotides, the CDR3 is TGTGCCAGTAGTGGGTGGCTAGCGGGGGACACAGATACGCAGTATTTT.

This chain uses TRBV13 with TRBJ1-1; the match to TRBD1 covers 11 bases. The CDR3 is 14 residues long. The V and J ends lost 5 bases and 5 bases, in that order; junction bases with no gene match: 4. The germline gives CDR1 PRHDT, CDR2 FYEKMQ (reference sequence). In DNA, the CDR3 is TGTGCCAGCAGCCCTGGGACAGGGGGGACTGAAGCTTTCTTT. Translating it yields CASSPGTGGTEAFF. Full variable domain (remainder filled in from reference TRBV13 and TRBJ1-1): AAGVIQSPRHLIKEKRETATLKCYPIPRHDTVYWYQQGPGQDPQFLISFYEKMQSDKGSIPDRFSAQQFSDYHSELNMSSLELGDSALYFCASSPGTGGTEAFFGQGTRLTVV.

This rearrangement joins TRBV19 to TRBJ1-5; no clear D. Germline CDR1 and CDR2: LNHDA and SQIVND (reference sequence). V lost 5 bases, J lost 4 bases, and 18 bases lay in between. The CDR3 consists of 16 residues. CDR3 DNA sequence: TGTGCCAGTAGTCCCTTGGGAGGGCCGGTTAATCAGCCCCAGCATTTT. It encodes CASSPLGGPVNQPQHF.

The chain employs TRBV4-1 and TRBJ2-3; TRBD2 agrees at 10 bases. The J segment lost 1 base and the V segment lost 0 bases, leaving 4 bases of the junction unmatched. The CDR3 runs 17 residues. Looked up from germline, CDR1 is MGHRA and CDR2 is YSYEKL. CDR3 DNA sequence: TGCGCCAGCAGCCAAGAAAACCTAGCGGGGGGCACAGATACGCAGTATTTT. Amino acid sequence: CASSQENLAGGTDTQYF.

The CDR3 is CASSAMPGTDPYEQYF. The CDR3 bases are TGTGCCAGCAGCGCCATGCCCGGGACAGATCCCTACGAGCAGTACTTC. This rearrangement joins TRBV9 to TRBJ2-7; 7 bases line up with TRBD1. Unmatched junction bases numbered 11, after V lost 3 bases and J lost 2 bases. Germline V gene sequence: CDR1 SGDLS, CDR2 YYNGEE. CDR3 size: 16 residues. Full variable domain (missing parts from reference TRBV9 and TRBJ2-7): DSGVTQTPKHLITATGQRVTLRCSPRSGDLSVYWYQQSLDQGLQFLIQYYNGEERAKGNILERFSAQQFPDLHSELNLSSLELGDSALYFCASSAMPGTDPYEQYFGPGTRLTVT.

The V call is TRBV5-1, the J call TRBJ2-1; perhaps TRBD2 as D (5 bases). Per the germline V gene, CDR1 is SGHRS and CDR2 is YFSETQ. V lost 7 bases and J lost 1, with 15 bases in between. The CDR3 consists of 15 residues. The CDR3 coding sequence is TGCGCCAGCTATCTTACTAGTGGGTCCTACAATGAGCAGTTCTTC. Its translation is CASYLTSGSYNEQFF.

The chain carries TRBV11-2 and TRBJ2-5; TRBD2 matches 9 bases. With V trimmed by 3 bases and J by 5 bases, 1 base remained unmatched. This CDR3 has 13 amino acids. Germline CDR1 is SGHAT and CDR2 is FQNNGV. In nucleotides, the CDR3 is TGTGCCAGCAGCTTTAGCGGGAGCGAGACCCAGTACTTC. Its translation is CASSFSGSETQYF.

The chain is built from TRBV28 and TRBJ1-3; D is unresolved. CDR1 and CDR2 from the germline V gene are MDHEN and SYDVKM. V lost 4 bases to trimming and J lost 0 bases, with 7 bases between them. There are 14 residues in the CDR3. CDR3 DNA: TGTGCCAGCAGTTCGGGGTTCTCTGGAAACACCATATATTTT. This sequence encodes CASSSGFSGNTIYF.

The CDR3: CASTHRGGNTEAFF. The CDR3 DNA is TGTGCCAGCACCCACCGGGGGGGTAACACTGAAGCTTTCTTT. The chain joins TRBV27 to TRBJ1-1; perhaps TRBD1 as D (5 bases). Germline CDR1 and CDR2: MNHEY and SMNVEV (reference sequence). The CDR3 has 14 amino acids. Between the trimmed V and J ends, which lost 7 bases and 2 bases, there was a span of 14 bases.

This chain links TRBV5-1 with TRBJ2-7; 7 bases match TRBD2. This CDR3 region has 16 residues. Losses at the gene ends were 0 bases for V and 5 bases for J; bases not matched to a gene: 11. Germline values: CDR1 SGHRS, CDR2 YFSETQ. The CDR3, as DNA: TGCGCCAGCAGCTTGGGGGACTGGGGGGGGAGGAACGAGCAGTACTTC. Its translation is CASSLGDWGGRNEQYF.

DNA of the CDR3: TGTGCCGCCGGGGGCGGGGGGGCGGACAATGAGCAGTTCTTC. Its translation is CAAGGGGADNEQFF. The chain uses TRBV10-3 and TRBJ2-1; 9 bases fit TRBD2. V gave up 11 bases and J gave up 5 bases; unmatched junction bases: 10. The CDR3 covers 14 residues. Germline lookup yields CDR1 ENHRY and CDR2 SYGVKD.

The chain couples TRBV4-1 to TRBJ2-3; 8 bases align to TRBD2. CDR1 is MGHRA, CDR2 YSYEKL, per germline. There are 16 residues in the CDR3. J was trimmed by 5 bases and V by 7 bases; bases with no gene match: 14. The CDR3 here is CASTPLGRGGVDTQYF. The DNA of the CDR3 is TGCGCCAGCACCCCTCTAGGACGGGGGGGCGTAGATACGCAGTATTTT.

V gene TRBV5-1 combines with J gene TRBJ2-5, with 8 bases that match TRBD1. In germline, CDR1 is SGHRS, CDR2 YFSETQ. There are 18 residues in the CDR3. V shed 1 base and J 5 bases; nucleotides not matched to a gene: 16. The CDR3 spells CASSLLGGQGEFGETQYF. The CDR3 region has the DNA TGCGCCAGCAGCTTGTTGGGAGGACAGGGAGAGTTTGGGGAGACCCAGTACTTC.

The V call is TRBV5-1, the J call TRBJ2-5; TRBD1 agrees at 8 bases. The CDR3 covers 14 residues. Germline CDR1 is SGHRS and CDR2 is YFSETQ. The V and J ends lost 7 bases and 3 bases, in that order; junction bases with no gene match: 8. The CDR3 sequence is CASFGRQGKETQYF. The CDR3 DNA sequence: TGCGCCAGCTTTGGGAGACAGGGGAAAGAGACCCAGTACTTC.

The genes are TRBV18 and TRBJ2-7; 12 positions match TRBD2. This CDR3 is built from 15 residues. Germline assignment: CDR1 KGHSH and CDR2 LQKENI. The V and J ends lost 3 bases and 2 bases, in that order; junction bases with no gene match: 2. CDR3 sequence: CASSPGTSGPYEQYF. The CDR3 coding sequence is TGTGCCAGCTCACCGGGGACTAGCGGGCCCTACGAGCAGTACTTC.

A note on this clone: The same CDR3 is also encoded by other DNA sequences in this sample. DNA for the CDR3: TGTGCCAGCTCACCAGACAGGGATCAGCCCCAGCATTTT. It encodes CASSPDRDQPQHF. The chain joins TRBV18 to TRBJ1-5; 7 nucleotides match TRBD1. The CDR3 length is 13 residues. J gave up 5 bases and V 2 bases, and 0 bases lay outside the gene matches. Germline CDR1 KGHSH, CDR2 LQKENI. Looking up the rest from reference TRBV18 and TRBJ1-5 gives the full variable domain: NAGVMQNPRHLVRRRGQEARLRCSPMKGHSHVYWYRQLPEEGLKFMVYLQKENIIDESGMPKERFSAEFPKEGPSILRIQQVVRGDSAAYFCASSPDRDQPQHFGDGTRLSIL.

Points on this clone: Germline is not matched at one junction end, which may reflect a read error. V and J are TRBV11-3 and TRBJ2-7, with D perhaps matching TRBD2 (6 bases). The CDR3 length is 13 residues. Germline CDR1 SGHNT, CDR2 YENEEA. CDR3 nucleotides: TGTGCCAGCAGCTTAAAAAGGGGACTTCCTCCCGCCTTC. Its protein is CASSLKRGLPPAF.

V usage is TRBV10-1 and J usage is TRBJ2-5, with D hard to call. Trimming removed 2 bases at V and 5 bases at J, with 6 bases between. This CDR3 comprises 12 residues. Germline CDR1 is WNHNN and CDR2 is SYGVQD (reference sequence). The CDR3 DNA follows: TGCGCCAGCAGTGAGGAGTGGGAGACCCAGTACTTC. Translated, it gives CASSEEWETQYF.

J is TRBJ1-1 and V is TRBV25-1, with D possibly TRBD1 on 6 matching bases. Germline V gives CDR1 MGHDK, CDR2 SYGVNS. The CDR3 spans 14 residues. Trimming stripped 1 base from V and 7 bases from J, with 13 bases between. DNA of the CDR3: TGTGCCAGCAGTGAATTGGTGGAAGGGGGTGAAGCTTTCTTT. It specifies CASSELVEGGEAFF.

This sequence joins TRBV9 and TRBJ2-7; 7 bases match TRBD2. This CDR3 comprises 15 residues. Losses at the gene ends were 0 bases for V and 5 bases for J; bases not matched to a gene: 8. Germline V CDR1 and CDR2: SGDLS, YYNGEE. The CDR3 DNA reads as TGTGCCAGCAGCGTAGGGGGGGGGAGGGCCCACGAGCAGTACTTC. This translates into CASSVGGGRAHEQYF.